The present TCR beta chain was sequenced within a study of cytomegalovirus exposure and HLA in healthy donors. This CDR3 spans 13 amino acids. Deletions cut 2 bases from V and 0 bases from J, with 3 bases between. Germline values: CDR1 SGDLS, CDR2 YYNGEE. The donors (healthy individuals) were bone marrow donors. The study ran its PCR with 60 Vbeta and 13 Jbeta primers. This table comes from immunoSEQ multiplex PCR, and its TCRdb copy is limited to in-frame clones, with some not included. The sample yields about 89,000 clones, roughly 66% seen once. Findings and limits, study-wide: A list of approximately 150 TCR beta chains associated with cytomegalovirus was given. Most subjects had HLA-A and HLA-B alleles reportedly predicted accurately by TCR beta sequences. Presence/absence analyses assumed roughly uniform sequencing depth across donors, which may not hold.

Comment on this clone: Its antigen is still unknown.

The specimen sequenced was PBMCs. The chain employs TRBV9 and TRBJ1-3; no clear D. This receptor was obtained from a man aged 25-40 years in good health and CMV-seronegative. The CDR3 nucleotides are TGTGCCAGCAGCGTCTCCTCTGGAAACACCATATATTTT. Its translation: CASSVSSGNTIYF. The full variable domain, with the rest looked up from reference TRBV9 and TRBJ1-3, is DSGVTQTPKHLITATGQRVTLRCSPRSGDLSVYWYQQSLDQGLQFLIQYYNGEERAKGNILERFSAQQFPDLHSELNLSSLELGDSALYFCASSVSSGNTIYFGEGSWLTVV.